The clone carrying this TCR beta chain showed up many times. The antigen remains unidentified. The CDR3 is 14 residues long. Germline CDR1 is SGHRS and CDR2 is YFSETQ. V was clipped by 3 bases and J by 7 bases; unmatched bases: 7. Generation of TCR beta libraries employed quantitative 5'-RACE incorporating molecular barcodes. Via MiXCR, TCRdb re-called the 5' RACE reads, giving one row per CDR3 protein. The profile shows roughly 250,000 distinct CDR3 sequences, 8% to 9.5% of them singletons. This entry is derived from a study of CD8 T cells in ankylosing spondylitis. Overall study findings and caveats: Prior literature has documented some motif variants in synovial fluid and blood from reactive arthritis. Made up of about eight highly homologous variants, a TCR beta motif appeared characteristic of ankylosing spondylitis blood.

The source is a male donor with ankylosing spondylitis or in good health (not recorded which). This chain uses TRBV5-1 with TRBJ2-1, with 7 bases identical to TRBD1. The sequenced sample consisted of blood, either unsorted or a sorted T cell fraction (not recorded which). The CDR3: CASSWTGEGNEQFF. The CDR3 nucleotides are TGCGCCAGCAGCTGGACAGGTGAAGGAAATGAGCAGTTCTTC.